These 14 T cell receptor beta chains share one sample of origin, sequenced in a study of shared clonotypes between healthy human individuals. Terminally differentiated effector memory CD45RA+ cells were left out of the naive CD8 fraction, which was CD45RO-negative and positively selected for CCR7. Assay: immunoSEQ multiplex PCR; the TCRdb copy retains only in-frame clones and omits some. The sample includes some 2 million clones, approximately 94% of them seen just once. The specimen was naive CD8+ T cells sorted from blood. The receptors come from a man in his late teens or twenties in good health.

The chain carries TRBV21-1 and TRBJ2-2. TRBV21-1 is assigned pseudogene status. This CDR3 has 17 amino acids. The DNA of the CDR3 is TGTGCCAGCAGCCTCCCTTTTACCGGGGACCACCGAGGGGAGCTGTTTTTT. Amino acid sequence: CASSLPFTGDHRGELFF.

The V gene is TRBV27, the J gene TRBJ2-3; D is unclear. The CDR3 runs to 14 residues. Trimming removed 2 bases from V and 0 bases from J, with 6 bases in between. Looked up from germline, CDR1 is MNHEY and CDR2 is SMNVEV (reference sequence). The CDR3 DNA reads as TGTGCCAGCAGTTTAGAAACTAGCACAGATACGCAGTATTTT. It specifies CASSLETSTDTQYF.

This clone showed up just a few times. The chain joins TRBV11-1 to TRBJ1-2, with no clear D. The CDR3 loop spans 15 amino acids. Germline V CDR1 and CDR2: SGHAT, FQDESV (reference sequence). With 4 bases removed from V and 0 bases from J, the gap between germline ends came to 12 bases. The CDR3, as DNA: TGTGCCAGCAGCTCGTCCACCGCAGCTAACTATGGCTACACCTTC. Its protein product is CASSSSTAANYGYTF.

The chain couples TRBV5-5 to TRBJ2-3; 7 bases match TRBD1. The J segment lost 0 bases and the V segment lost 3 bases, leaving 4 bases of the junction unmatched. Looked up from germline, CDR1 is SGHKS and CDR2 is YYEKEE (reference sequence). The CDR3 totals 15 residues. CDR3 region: CASSSGQTSTDTQYF. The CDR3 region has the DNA TGTGCCAGCAGCTCGGGACAGACTAGCACAGATACGCAGTATTTT.

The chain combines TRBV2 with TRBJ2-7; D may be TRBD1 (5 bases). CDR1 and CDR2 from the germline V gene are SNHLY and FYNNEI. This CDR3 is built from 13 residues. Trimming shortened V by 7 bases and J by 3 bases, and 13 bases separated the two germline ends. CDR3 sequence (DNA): TGTGCCAGCACCGCGGACACGGGCTACGAGCAGTACTTC. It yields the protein CASTADTGYEQYF. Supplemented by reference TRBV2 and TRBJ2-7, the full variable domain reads EPEVTQTPSHQVTQMGQEVILRCVPISNHLYFYWYRQILGQKVEFLVSFYNNEISEKSEIFDDQFSVERPDGSNFTLKIRSTKLEDSAMYFCASTADTGYEQYFGPGTRLTVT.

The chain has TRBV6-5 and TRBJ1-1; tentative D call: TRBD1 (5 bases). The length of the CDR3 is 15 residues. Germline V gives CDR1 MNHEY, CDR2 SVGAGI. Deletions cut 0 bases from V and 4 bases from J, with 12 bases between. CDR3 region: CASSYSDGGGTEAFF. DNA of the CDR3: TGTGCCAGCAGTTACTCAGACGGGGGAGGCACTGAAGCTTTCTTT.

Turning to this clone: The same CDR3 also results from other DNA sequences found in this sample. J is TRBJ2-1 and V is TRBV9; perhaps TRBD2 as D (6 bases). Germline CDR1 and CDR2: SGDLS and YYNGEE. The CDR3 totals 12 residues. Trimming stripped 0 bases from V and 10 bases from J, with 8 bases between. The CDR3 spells CASSVGSGEQFF. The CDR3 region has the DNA TGTGCCAGCAGCGTAGGGAGCGGGGAGCAGTTCTTC.

The CDR3 nucleotides read TGTGCCAGCAGCGCGGCCGGGGACACAGATACGCAGTATTTT. Translation gives CASSAAGDTDTQYF. The V call is TRBV9, the J call TRBJ2-3, with D possibly matching TRBD2 (5 bases). V was clipped by 3 bases and J by 2 bases, with 10 bases between them. The germline V gene has CDR1 SGDLS and CDR2 YYNGEE. CDR3 length equals 14 residues.

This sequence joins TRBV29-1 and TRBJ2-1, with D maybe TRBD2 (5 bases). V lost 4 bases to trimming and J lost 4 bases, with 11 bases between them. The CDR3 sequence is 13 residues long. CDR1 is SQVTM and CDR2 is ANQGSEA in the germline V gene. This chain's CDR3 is CSVVLGDYNEQFF. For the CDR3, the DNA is TGCAGCGTTGTGCTGGGAGATTACAATGAGCAGTTCTTC.

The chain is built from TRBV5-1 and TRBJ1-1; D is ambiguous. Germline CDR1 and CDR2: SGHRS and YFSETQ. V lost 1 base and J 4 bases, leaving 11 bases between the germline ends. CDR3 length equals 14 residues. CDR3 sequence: CASSLSRRGTEAFF. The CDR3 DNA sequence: TGCGCCAGCAGCTTGTCCCGTAGAGGCACTGAAGCTTTCTTT. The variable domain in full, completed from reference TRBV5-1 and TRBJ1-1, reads KAGVTQTPRYLIKTRGQQVTLSCSPISGHRSVSWYQQTPGQGLQFLFEYFSETQRNKGNFPGRFSGRQFSNSRSEMNVSTLELGDSALYLCASSLSRRGTEAFFGQGTRLTVV.

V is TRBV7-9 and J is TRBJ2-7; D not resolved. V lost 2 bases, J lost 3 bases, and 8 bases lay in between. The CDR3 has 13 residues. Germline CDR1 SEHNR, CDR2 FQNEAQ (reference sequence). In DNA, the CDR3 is TGTGCCAGCAGCTTACCCGAAAACTACGAGCAGTACTTC. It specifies CASSLPENYEQYF.

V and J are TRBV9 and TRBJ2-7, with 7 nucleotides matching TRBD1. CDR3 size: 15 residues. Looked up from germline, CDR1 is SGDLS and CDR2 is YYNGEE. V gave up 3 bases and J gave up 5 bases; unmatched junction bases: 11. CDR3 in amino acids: CASSGTEDRFHEQYF. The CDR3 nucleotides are TGTGCCAGCAGCGGGACCGAGGACAGGTTCCACGAGCAGTACTTC. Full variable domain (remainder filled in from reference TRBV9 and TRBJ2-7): DSGVTQTPKHLITATGQRVTLRCSPRSGDLSVYWYQQSLDQGLQFLIQYYNGEERAKGNILERFSAQQFPDLHSELNLSSLELGDSALYFCASSGTEDRFHEQYFGPGTRLTVT.

The DNA of the CDR3 is TGTGCCAGCACCCCGAGCGGGGGGCCTCTGGGAGGGGAGCTGTTTTTT. It encodes CASTPSGGPLGGELFF. This chain connects TRBV7-9 to TRBJ2-2; TRBD2 aligns across 9 bases. Trimming removed 7 bases from V and 8 bases from J; junction bases left unmatched: 14. Germline V gives CDR1 SEHNR, CDR2 FQNEAQ (reference sequence). The CDR3 is 16 residues long. The whole variable domain, filled in from reference TRBV7-9 and TRBJ2-2, reads DTGVSQNPRHKITKRGQNVTFRCDPISEHNRLYWYRQTLGQGPEFLTYFQNEAQLEKSRLLSDRFSAERPKGSFSTLEIQRTEQGDSAMYLCASTPSGGPLGGELFFGEGSRLTVL.

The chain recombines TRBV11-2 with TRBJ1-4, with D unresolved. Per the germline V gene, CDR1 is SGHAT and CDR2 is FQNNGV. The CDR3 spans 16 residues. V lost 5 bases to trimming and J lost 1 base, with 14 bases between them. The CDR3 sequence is CASSLGDVGTNEKLFF. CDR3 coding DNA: TGTGCCAGCAGCCTAGGCGATGTGGGAACTAATGAAAAACTGTTTTTT.